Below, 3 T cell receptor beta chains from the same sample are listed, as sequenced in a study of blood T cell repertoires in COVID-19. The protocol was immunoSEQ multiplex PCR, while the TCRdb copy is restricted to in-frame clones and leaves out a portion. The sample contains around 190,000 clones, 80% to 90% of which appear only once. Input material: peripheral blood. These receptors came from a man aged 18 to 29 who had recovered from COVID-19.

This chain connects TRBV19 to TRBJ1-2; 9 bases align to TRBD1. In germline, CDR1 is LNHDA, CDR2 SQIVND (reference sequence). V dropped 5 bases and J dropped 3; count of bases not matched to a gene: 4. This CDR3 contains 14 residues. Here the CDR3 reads CASSSTGGHYGYTF. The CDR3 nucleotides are TGTGCCAGTAGTTCTACAGGGGGCCACTATGGCTACACCTTC.

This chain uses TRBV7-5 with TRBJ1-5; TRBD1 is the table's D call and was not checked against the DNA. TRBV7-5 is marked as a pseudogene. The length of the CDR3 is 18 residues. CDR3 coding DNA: TGTGCCAGAAGCCCCCGGGACAGGGGGCTGAGGAGCAATCAGCCCCAGCATTTT. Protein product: CARSPRDRGLRSNQPQHF.

CDR3: CASSSLGQGAFEQYF. DNA of the CDR3: TGCGCCAGCAGCAGCCTGGGACAGGGGGCGTTCGAGCAGTACTTC. The chain has TRBV5-1 and TRBJ2-7, with 12 bases matching TRBD1. Germline CDR1 SGHRS, CDR2 YFSETQ. V was pared by 4 bases and J by 6 bases, with 8 bases of the junction left unmatched. CDR3 length: 15 amino acids.